This paragraph covers one T cell receptor (beta chain) sequence. What this receptor recognizes is not known. No much larger clone exists at a distance of one base, and base qualities are not known. TCR beta libraries were generated from genomic DNA with the immunoSEQ kit, following the manufacturer's recommendations. Library preparation used a first multiplex PCR with proprietary primers, then a second PCR adding unique barcodes, with bead cleanups after each round. A positive control reaction and a negative control reaction, both provided in the kit, were run with every batch of samples. The final libraries underwent checking on an Agilent 4200 TapeStation D1000 ScreenTape, volumetric pooling, and quantification by qPCR. Sequencing was performed on an Illumina NextSeq500 with a MidOutput 150-cycle cartridge, and 156 Read1 and 15 Index1 cycles were run with kit custom primers. The pooled library was loaded at about 1 pM, and about 21% PhiX control was spiked in. As for the original processing: Vendor-processed data were analyzed in R, with a clonotype defined as all T cells sharing the same CDR3 nucleotide sequence. For clone abundance analyses, frequencies were normalized to the 10,000 most abundant clones per sample. Public T cell clones, averaging fewer than five per sample, were removed before analysis. An abundance difference of at least 32-fold between compartments was the criterion for calling clonotypes tumor-enriched or baseline blood-enriched. Clonotypes expanded or contracted between blood time points were identified with a beta-binomial differential abundance model. Similarity between tumor and blood repertoires was quantified using the Baroni-Urbani and Buser coefficient, and groups were compared with two-tailed Wilcoxon tests in R. Imported from immuneACCESS, the table was reduced by TCRdb to in-frame sequences with V and J called. These copies leave out some clones; in studies compared against another copy, an unresolved V gene accounts for under half, and the cause of the remainder is not known. The DNA gave D and trimming, while V, J and clone size come from that table. Across this sample there are 100,000 to 150,000 clones, with about 88% seen only once. The top ten clonotypes cover 5.8% of the sample.

Per the publication, the time point label means: blood 2 weeks post-SBRT. In the paper's terms, the treatment or condition label means: 15 Gy SBRT to primary tumor, nephrectomy 4 weeks later. Serial peripheral blood from radiation-treated patients was sampled at baseline, 2 weeks and 4 weeks after SBRT to track tumor-enriched clonotypes. Renal cell carcinoma with clear cell pathology was present in all patients. The QIAamp DNA Blood Mini Kit (Qiagen) was used to prepare genomic DNA for TCR sequencing. Samples were included in the analyses only if all quality control checks were passed. Including cysteine and phenylalanine, the CDR3 has 15 amino acids. Only the CDR3 part of the read is kept: 45 bases, read in frame from the first base. A distance of 12 bases separates the germline ends of V and J, which lose 2 bases and 4 bases respectively. Based on the germline V gene (reference sequence), the CDR1 and CDR2 sequences are MNHEY and SMNVEV.

This sample was taken from a study of radiation and T cells in renal cell carcinoma (TCRdb year 2020). Regarding the study in general: Samples were obtained from a clinical trial, in which 15 Gy stereotactic body radiation therapy was delivered to primary renal cell carcinomas and nephrectomy was performed 4 weeks later. A total of over 4 million unique CDR3 nucleotide sequences, encoding some 2,700,000 unique CDR3 amino acid sequences, were found across all 53 samples. In total, 50 to 55 samples underwent TCR beta sequencing: 25 or so tumors plus 27 peripheral blood samples.

Beyond this particular receptor, the publication reports: Effects of radiation dose or scheduling on the TCR repertoire could not be addressed with the single-armed trial design. Blood repertoire dynamics were not followed beyond 4 weeks after treatment. An increase in top tumor clonotypes in blood was observed from baseline to 2 weeks post-radiation, followed by contraction by 4 weeks, which was taken to suggest transient expansion of tumor-resident clones. No pretreatment tumor biopsies were available, so the baseline intratumoral presence of clonotypes could not be determined.

Specimen: blood, collected from a patient whose treatment included radiotherapy and nephrectomy. The chain is assembled from TRBV27 and TRBJ1-5; possibly the D gene is TRBD1, per 6 matching bases. This clonotype originated in a woman in her 70s with renal cell carcinoma. CDR3 region: CASSLGGPGNQPQHF. The nucleotide sequence reads TGTGCCAGCAGTTTAGGGGGGCCTGGAAATCAGCCCCAGCATTTT.